A single sample gave rise to the 4 T cell receptor beta chains below, sequenced in a study of CD8+CD57+ T cells in acquired aplastic anemia. For CDR3 and TCR beta VDJ profiling, genomic DNA was the template used. TCRdb recomputed calls from the reads with MiXCR, one row per CDR3 protein. The sample lists about 98,000 distinct CDR3 sequences, around 62% seen once, with 65% in the top ten. Sequencing was done on patients that had shown CD8+CD57+ cell expansion by flow cytometry. Sequencing was done on a sample of sorted CD4+, CD8+, or CD8+CD57+ T cells (not recorded which) from PBMCs. The receptors originated from a human donor with aplastic anemia.

The V and J genes are TRBV7-3 and TRBJ2-3; D not certain. Germline V gives CDR1 SGHTA, CDR2 FQGTGA. CDR3 length equals 15 residues. The V end was cut by 2 bases, the J end by 3 bases, with 12 bases between. CDR3 region: CASSLVNGRTDTQYF. In DNA, the CDR3 is TGTGCCAGCAGCTTAGTGAACGGACGAACAGATACGCAGTATTTT. The variable domain in full, completed from reference TRBV7-3 and TRBJ2-3, reads GAGVSQTPSNKVTEKGKYVELRCDPISGHTALYWYRQSLGQGPEFLIYFQGTGAADDSGLPNDRFFAVRPEGSVSTLKIQRTERGDSAVYLCASSLVNGRTDTQYFGPGTRLTVL.

This clonotype came up a few times. The chain joins TRBV29-1 to TRBJ2-1; D ambiguous. V was cut by 3 bases and J by 9 bases, with 12 bases left in between. CDR1 SQVTM and CDR2 ANQGSEA come from the germline V gene. The CDR3 is 12 amino acids. DNA of the CDR3: TGCAGCGTTGATAAGGCTACTGGTGAGCAGTTCTTC. Protein sequence: CSVDKATGEQFF.

The gene calls are TRBV2 and TRBJ2-3, with D hard to call. V shed 2 bases and J shed 6 bases, with 15 bases lying between them. Per germline, CDR1 SNHLY and CDR2 FYNNEI. CDR3 length equals 15 residues. CDR3 region: CASSEMGWDLDTQYF. In nucleotides, the CDR3 is TGTGCCAGCAGTGAAATGGGTTGGGATCTGGATACGCAGTATTTT.

V and J are TRBV4-1 and TRBJ1-3; unclear D gene. Germline assignment: CDR1 MGHRA and CDR2 YSYEKL. CDR3 length: 12 amino acids. V lost 4 bases and J 8 bases, leaving 9 bases between the germline ends. DNA of the CDR3: TGCGCCAGCAGCCCTAGTTCATACACCATATATTTT. It yields the protein CASSPSSYTIYF.